This is a list of T cell receptor beta chains from one sample in a study of yellow fever vaccine responses in identical twins. TCRdb ran MiXCR on the RT-PCR reads and lists one entry per CDR3 protein. The sample records around 7,200 distinct CDR3 sequences, approximately 86% being singletons. Sequenced material: T cells from blood (PBMCs), unsorted or a sorted subset (not recorded which), taken before or after yellow fever vaccination (not recorded which). The receptors stem from a woman between 18 and 29 years old who received the yellow fever vaccine. Both conserved end residues are part of each CDR3. The D gene is left open where the match is weak. Part of the rows lack a size; the others show once, few, many or a class for expanded clones.

D gene,J gene,clone size,V gene,CDR3 DNA,CDR3 protein
TRBD2,TRBJ2-3,-,TRBV11-1,TGTGCCAGCAGCTCAACTAGCGGGAGTTCAGATACGCAGTATTTT,CASSSTSGSSDTQYF
-,TRBJ2-1,few,TRBV18,TGTGCCAGCTCACCGACAGCGCAACCCTACAATGAGCAGTTCTTC,CASSPTAQPYNEQFF
-,TRBJ2-3,-,TRBV29-1,TGCAGCGTTGAAGGTGTCCCGGGACGGGACACAGATACGCAGTATTTT,CSVEGVPGRDTDTQYF
-,TRBJ1-2,-,TRBV20-1,TGCAGTGCTACCGAGGCGGTTAACTATGGCTACACCTTC,CSATEAVNYGYTF
TRBD1,TRBJ2-3,-,TRBV5-1,TGCGCCAGCAGCGCCTGGACAGGGTCGACAGATACGCAGTATTTT,CASSAWTGSTDTQYF
TRBD1,TRBJ2-1,-,TRBV27,TGTGCCAGCAGTTGGACAGGGGTGGGAAATGAGCAGTTCTTC,CASSWTGVGNEQFF
-,TRBJ2-7,-,TRBV28,TGTGCCAGCAGTTCACCGTTTAGGGATTCCTACGAGCAGTACTTC,CASSSPFRDSYEQYF
TRBD2,TRBJ2-1,-,TRBV24-1,TGTGCCACCAGTTTTACCCCCGGCGATTCTAGCGGGGACTACAATGAGCAGTTCTTC,CATSFTPGDSSGDYNEQFF
-,TRBJ2-2,-,TRBV24-1,TGTGCCACCAGTGGAGTTTCCACCGGGGAGCTGTTTTTT,CATSGVSTGELFF
-,TRBJ2-5,-,TRBV12-3/TRBV12-4,TGTGCCAGCAGCTCCCGAGCCGGGGAGACCCAGTACTTC,CASSSRAGETQYF
-,TRBJ2-3,-,TRBV4-2,TGTGCCAGCAGCCAAGAGCACGGAGAACCTAGCACAGATACGCAGTATTTT,CASSQEHGEPSTDTQYF
-,TRBJ1-6,-,TRBV4-1,TGCGCCAGCAGCCAGGGTGCAGGGTATTCACCCCTCCACTTT,CASSQGAGYSPLHF
-,TRBJ2-5,-,TRBV12-3/TRBV12-4,TGTGCCAGCAGTTTTAGCTACGACGAGACCCAGTACTTC,CASSFSYDETQYF
-,TRBJ2-7,once,TRBV29-1,TGCAGCGCCGGGGCAGGATACGAGCAGTACTTC,CSAGAGYEQYF
-,TRBJ2-5,-,TRBV11-3,TGTGCCAGCAGCTTACGGGGTCGAGAGACCCAGTACTTC,CASSLRGRETQYF
-,TRBJ1-4,-,TRBV7-3,TGTGCCAGCAGCATACAGCCGGAGCGTAATGAAAAACTGTTTTTT,CASSIQPERNEKLFF
-,TRBJ2-1,-,TRBV12-3/TRBV12-4,TGTGCCAGCAGTTTAGCGGGAGTCGAGCAGTTCTTC,CASSLAGVEQFF
-,TRBJ2-7,-,TRBV13,TGTGCCAGCATCGACACCCCAGGGAGCTACGAGCAGTACTTC,CASIDTPGSYEQYF
TRBD1,TRBJ1-1,-,TRBV25-1,TGTGCCAGCAGTATGACAGGGCTCACTGAAGCTTTCTTT,CASSMTGLTEAFF
-,TRBJ1-1,-,TRBV6-2/TRBV6-3,TGTGCCAGCAGCCCTTTCGGGACTGAAGCTTTCTTT,CASSPFGTEAFF
-,TRBJ1-4,-,TRBV18,TGTGCCAGCTCACCCCTATCTAATGAAAAACTGTTTTTT,CASSPLSNEKLFF
TRBD1,TRBJ2-1,-,TRBV24-1,TGTGCCACCAGCACCTCCCTCCAGGGGGTCCCCCCCGATGAGCAGTTCTTC,CATSTSLQGVPPDEQFF
-,TRBJ1-1,-,TRBV4-2,TGTGCCAGCAGCCAAGGTACAGGTAATGAAGCTTTCTTT,CASSQGTGNEAFF
-,TRBJ1-1,-,TRBV21-1,TGTGCCAGCAGCAAAGTTATCAGGGGGCGGTGGGAAGCTTTCTTT,CASSKVIRGRWEAFF
-,TRBJ1-5,-,TRBV11-3,TGTGCCAGCAGCACGACCGAGCTTGGCAATCAGCCCCAGCATTTT,CASSTTELGNQPQHF
-,TRBJ2-7,-,TRBV3-1,TGTGCCAGCAGCCGAGAATTGGACAACTCCTACGAGCAGTACTTC,CASSRELDNSYEQYF
-,TRBJ2-1,once,TRBV11-1,TGTGCCAGCAGCTTAGGCCCTGATTACAATGAGCAGTTCTTC,CASSLGPDYNEQFF
-,TRBJ2-1,-,TRBV29-1,TGCAGCGCGGCCCGACAGGACATCTCCTACAATGAGCAGTTCTTC,CSAARQDISYNEQFF
-,TRBJ1-1,once,TRBV12-3/TRBV12-4,TGTGCCAGCAGTTTAAGGAAAGGGCTGAACACTGAAGCTTTCTTT,CASSLRKGLNTEAFF
TRBD2,TRBJ2-7,few,TRBV4-2,TGTGCCAGCAGCCAGTCAGCGGGAGGGCCTAATGATATCTACGAGCAGTACTTC,CASSQSAGGPNDIYEQYF
-,TRBJ2-6,-,TRBV29-1,TGCAGCGTTGGGGCGATCTCTGGGGCCAACGTCCTGACTTTC,CSVGAISGANVLTF
TRBD1,TRBJ2-5,-,TRBV18,TGTGCCAGCTCACCACCCGACAGGGAAGGAACCCAGTACTTC,CASSPPDREGTQYF
TRBD2,TRBJ2-7,-,TRBV7-2,TGTGCCAGCAGCGTAGCGGGAAAGATCTACGAGCAGTACTTC,CASSVAGKIYEQYF
TRBD1,TRBJ1-1,-,TRBV7-2,TGTGCCAGCAGCTTAGCGGGACAGGTCTACACTGAAGCTTTCTTT,CASSLAGQVYTEAFF
-,TRBJ2-7,-,TRBV19,TGTGCCAGTAGTACCAAAACAGGGCCCACCTACGAGCAGTACTTC,CASSTKTGPTYEQYF
-,TRBJ2-2,-,TRBV11-3,TGTGCCAGCAGCTTAGGCGAGCACACCGGGGAGCTGTTTTTT,CASSLGEHTGELFF
TRBD2,TRBJ2-3,-,TRBV28,TGTGCCAGCAGCCCCGTACTAGCGGGATCAGATACGCAGTATTTT,CASSPVLAGSDTQYF
-,TRBJ1-2,-,TRBV12-3/TRBV12-4,TGTGCCAGCAGTCGGGACGGTGACCGGGGCTACACCTTC,CASSRDGDRGYTF
-,TRBJ2-1,-,TRBV6-1,TGTGCCAGCAAGGGTGAGAGCCTTGGGTTTGGCAATGAGCAGTTCTTC,CASKGESLGFGNEQFF
TRBD2,TRBJ2-5,-,TRBV7-9,TGTGCCAGCAGCCGACTAGCGGGCGGGGAGACCCAGTACTTC,CASSRLAGGETQYF
-,TRBJ1-5,-,TRBV4-2,TGTGCCAGCAGCCATGGGAACAATCAGCCCCAGCATTTT,CASSHGNNQPQHF
TRBD2,TRBJ2-3,-,TRBV11-3,TGTGCCAGCAGTCTGCGGGGGGGCCGGGCCGATACGCAGTATTTT,CASSLRGGRADTQYF
-,TRBJ1-6,-,TRBV29-1,TGCAGCGCCTTAGATGGCTATAATTCACCCCTCCACTTT,CSALDGYNSPLHF
TRBD1,TRBJ1-1,once,TRBV10-2,TGCGCCAGCAGTGAGAAGACAGGGTCGGGCACTGAAGCTTTCTTT,CASSEKTGSGTEAFF
-,TRBJ2-7,-,TRBV5-1,TGCGCCAGCAGCTTGCGAGAGGGGGGAACCTACGAGCAGTACTTC,CASSLREGGTYEQYF
-,TRBJ2-5,-,TRBV6-2/TRBV6-3,TGTGCCAGCAGTTACATGGTGTCTCAGCTAGAAAAACCGTACTTC,CASSYMVSQLEKPYF
-,TRBJ2-2,few,TRBV29-1,TGCAGCGTTGACTCCGGGTTGGACACCGGGGAGCTGTTTTTT,CSVDSGLDTGELFF
TRBD1,TRBJ2-3,-,TRBV5-4,TGTGCCAGCAGCGACAGGGTGATGCTCACAGATACGCAGTATTTT,CASSDRVMLTDTQYF
-,TRBJ2-5,-,TRBV29-1,TGCAGCGTTGCTCCAGGGTGGGAAGAGACCCAGTACTTC,CSVAPGWEETQYF
-,TRBJ2-1,-,TRBV29-1,TGCAGCGTTGACCTAGCGTACAATGAGCAGTTCTTC,CSVDLAYNEQFF
-,TRBJ1-1,-,TRBV29-1,TGCAGCGTTGGTCAAGGGAAGAACACTGAAGCCTTCTTT,CSVGQGKNTEAFF
-,TRBJ2-1,-,TRBV2,TGTGCCAGTGAGAGAACCGGGACCTATAATGAGCAGTTCTTC,CASERTGTYNEQFF
TRBD1,TRBJ2-4,-,TRBV6-5,TGTGCCAGCAGTTACCGGGCGACAGGGGGTGACATTCAGTACTTC,CASSYRATGGDIQYF
TRBD2,TRBJ2-7,-,TRBV7-9,TGTGCCAGCAGTTCAGAAGGGACTAGCGGGGTCTCCTACGAGCAGTACTTC,CASSSEGTSGVSYEQYF
-,TRBJ2-1,-,TRBV2,TGTGCCAGCAGAGGGACACCTTACATTTCGTTCTTC,CASRGTPYISFF
-,TRBJ1-1,-,TRBV2,TGTGCCAGCAGTGATATCGGGGGCGGGAACGGTGAAGCTTTCTTT,CASSDIGGGNGEAFF
TRBD1,TRBJ1-3,-,TRBV4-2,TGTGCCAGCAGCCAAGCTGACAGGGATTCTGGAAACACCATATATTTT,CASSQADRDSGNTIYF
-,TRBJ2-7,-,TRBV4-2,TGTGCCAGCAGCCACCGGCAGAACTACGAGCAGTACTTC,CASSHRQNYEQYF
-,TRBJ1-5,-,TRBV2,TGTGCCAGCAGTGAAGCACGGGGGTATCAGCCCCAGCATTTT,CASSEARGYQPQHF